What follows are 8 T cell receptor beta chains derived from one specimen sequenced in a study of blood T cell repertoires in COVID-19. Profiling relied on immunoSEQ multiplex PCR, and the TCRdb table lists in-frame clones only, not all of them. The repertoire holds 110,000 or so clones, with over 75% as singletons. Sequencing was carried out using peripheral blood. These receptors were collected from a middle-aged man with acute or convalescent COVID-19.

To note about this clone: The sample contains more than one DNA sequence encoding this CDR3. The chain joins TRBV6-5 to TRBJ1-6, with 7 bases fitting TRBD1. The CDR3 runs 14 residues. Trimming at V came to 6 bases and at J to 7 bases, leaving 6 bases not matched to a gene. Looked up from germline, CDR1 is MNHEY and CDR2 is SVGAGI. The CDR3 sequence is CASSRDRANSPLHF. In nucleotides, the CDR3 is TGTGCCAGCAGCCGCGACAGGGCCAATTCACCCCTCCACTTT.

The chain joins TRBV5-1 to TRBJ2-1; D gene uncertain. Looked up from germline, CDR1 is SGHRS and CDR2 is YFSETQ. The CDR3 covers 15 residues. Trimming left V 0 bases short and J 4 bases short, with 11 bases between. CDR3 nucleotide sequence: TGCGCCAGCAGCTTGGAAACAGATGTGTACAATGAGCAGTTCTTC. This encodes CASSLETDVYNEQFF.

The chain carries TRBV5-6 and TRBJ2-1, with TRBD1 matching 9 bases. This CDR3 contains 15 residues. Germline V gene lookup returns CDR1 SGHDT and CDR2 YYEEEE. V was pared by 1 base and J by 4 bases, with 3 bases of the junction left unmatched. CDR3 coding DNA: TGTGCCAGCAGCTTGACGGGACAGGGTTACAATGAGCAGTTCTTC. Protein product: CASSLTGQGYNEQFF.

This clone appeared a few times. This rearrangement joins TRBV2 to TRBJ2-3; weak D call: TRBD2 (6 bases). V shed 4 bases and J shed 0 bases, with 14 bases lying between them. The CDR3 length is 16 residues. Per the germline V gene, CDR1 is SNHLY and CDR2 is FYNNEI. CDR3 sequence: CASSVRSGTSTDTQYF. The CDR3 nucleotides are TGTGCCAGCAGTGTCCGTTCAGGGACTAGCACAGATACGCAGTATTTT.

This chain joins TRBV11-2 and TRBJ2-3, with a possible D match to TRBD2 (6 bases). Germline V lookup: CDR1 SGHAT, CDR2 FQNNGV. Trimming took off 2 bases at V and 5 bases at J, with 11 bases between the two ends. CDR3 length equals 14 residues. CDR3 in DNA: TGTGCCAGCAGCTTAATCAGCGGGCAAGATACGCAGTATTTT. Its protein is CASSLISGQDTQYF.

This clone was seen just once. The DNA of the CDR3 is TGCAGCGGACAGGGGTCCTTGAACACTGAAGCTTTCTTT. This translates into CSGQGSLNTEAFF. The V gene is TRBV29-1, the J gene TRBJ1-1; 8 nucleotides line up with TRBD1. Germline loops: CDR1 SQVTM, CDR2 ANQGSEA. The trim removed 7 bases at V and 0 bases at J, leaving 4 bases unmatched. The CDR3 is made up of 13 amino acids.

The chain recombines TRBV10-3 with TRBJ2-7; 7 bases align to TRBD1. The CDR3 is 13 amino acids. The ends lost 3 bases at V and 5 bases at J; junction bases unmatched: 4. Germline CDR1 reads ENHRY; CDR2 reads SYGVKD. CDR3 protein: CAISDKGAHEQYV. The CDR3 DNA reads TGTGCCATCAGTGATAAGGGGGCCCACGAGCAGTACGTC.

This clone was found a few times. The rearrangement links TRBV10-3 to TRBJ2-7, with 10 nucleotides matching TRBD1. Trimming cost V 9 bases and J 5 bases; bases outside gene matches: 10. The CDR3 covers 14 residues. CDR1 is ENHRY and CDR2 is SYGVKD in the germline V gene. The CDR3 region has the DNA TGTGCCATTCAAAAATCCGGGACAGGGGACGAGCAGTACTTC. Protein sequence: CAIQKSGTGDEQYF.